Each of the 2 T cell receptor beta chains below was sequenced from the same sample in a study of radiotherapy plus CTLA-4 blockade in lung cancer. Generated by immunoSEQ multiplex PCR, the TCRdb table keeps only in-frame clones and is missing some. The table has over 80,000 clones, 85% to 90% seen once. The specimen was peripheral blood, collected from a patient treated with radiotherapy plus ipilimumab. Source of these receptors: a human donor with non-small cell lung cancer that progressed on radiotherapy plus ipilimumab.

The genes are TRBV6-1 and TRBJ2-7, with 11 bases fitting TRBD1. Germline V CDR1 and CDR2: MNHNS, SASEGT. The V gene end was trimmed by 6 bases and the J gene end by 0 bases; junction bases not matched to a gene: 4. The CDR3 spans 15 residues. In nucleotides, the CDR3 is TGTGCCAGCAGAGTTGGACAGGGGGCCTCCTACGAGCAGTACTTC. Translated, it gives CASRVGQGASYEQYF.

The count of this clone is one. The genes are TRBV28 and TRBJ1-2, with 8 positions matching TRBD1. The germline V gene encodes CDR1 MDHEN and CDR2 SYDVKM. The CDR3 totals 15 residues. Trimming removed 5 bases from V and 3 bases from J; junction bases left unmatched: 8. This CDR3 reads CASSTWTGSDYGYTF. CDR3 sequence (DNA): TGTGCCAGCAGTACCTGGACAGGGAGTGACTATGGCTACACCTTC.